This TCR beta chain was observed in a study of beta chain features in type 1 diabetes. Study-wide background: On cell yields, gender and age, patients and healthy donors were similar.

Expressed TCRB transcripts were sequenced because the isolated RNA had all been reverse transcribed beforehand. Measured with immunoSEQ multiplex PCR; TCRdb has only the in-frame clones, and not every one. The table lists a few hundred thousand clones, about 15% of them singletons. General study points: Cells expressing TCR highly could be over-represented by cDNA sequencing. Among patients, naive, central memory and Treg TCRB repertoires appeared more similar than among healthy donors. VDJ junctions in type 1 diabetes patients carried more deletions and fewer insertions.

This clone was detected only a few times. Its target is unknown. Sequenced material: naive CD4+ T cells from blood. The sequence came from a woman between 18 and 29 years old in good health.

CDR3 protein: CASSLGQGLQPQHF. The CDR3 bases are TGTGCCAGCAGCTTGGGACAGGGTCTGCAGCCCCAGCATTTT. The chain has TRBV5-6 and TRBJ1-5; 7 nucleotides match TRBD1. V trimming: 0 bases; J trimming: 7 bases; junction bases outside the gene matches: 4. Germline lookup yields CDR1 SGHDT and CDR2 YYEEEE. The length of the CDR3 is 14 residues.